These 24 T cell receptor beta chains came from one sample sequenced in a study of blood T cells in healthy people across ages. It was with a sample-barcoded 5' primer and a J-beta primer mix that a second PCR of roughly 7 to 12 cycles was run. MiXCR, applied by TCRdb to the 5' RACE reads, yields one record per CDR3 protein. The sample shows about 1.1 million distinct CDR3 sequences, roughly two fifths of them seen only once. Sequenced sample: blood. These TCRs come from a young man in good health.

The chain combines TRBV10-3 with TRBJ2-4; 10 nucleotides agree with TRBD1. The end of the DNA aligns better with TRBJ2-7, so the J call may be wrong. CDR1 and CDR2 from the germline V gene are ENHRY and SYGVKD. The CDR3 is 14 amino acids. This CDR3 is CAINPGQGSYEQYF. The CDR3 DNA reads TGTGCCATCAATCCGGGACAGGGGTCCTACGAGCAGTACTTC.

Comment on this clonotype: Sequence at one end of the junction differs from germline and may be a read error. This sequence joins TRBV25-1 and TRBJ2-3, with unresolved D. The CDR3 is 16 residues long. Germline values: CDR1 MGHDK, CDR2 SYGVNS. For the CDR3, the DNA is TGTGACAGCAGTGAATATGCCCAGGCAAGCACAGATACGCAGTATTTT. It yields the protein CDSSEYAQASTDTQYF.

The gene calls are TRBV6-2 or TRBV6-3 and TRBJ1-1; 7 nucleotides align to TRBD1. Germline loops: CDR1 MNHEY, CDR2 SVGEGT. Losses at the gene ends were 2 bases for V and 4 bases for J; bases not matched to a gene: 4. The CDR3 consists of 14 residues. CDR3 sequence reads: CASSYNRGGTEAFF. The DNA for the CDR3 is TGTGCCAGCAGTTACAACAGGGGAGGCACTGAAGCTTTCTTT.

This clonotype was seen only a few times. The rearrangement uses TRBV4-2 and TRBJ1-5, with D unresolved. The ends were cut back, 0 bases at V and 3 bases at J, with 9 bases in the middle. Per the germline V gene, CDR1 is LGHNA and CDR2 is YNFKEQ. This CDR3 contains 15 residues. The CDR3 DNA reads as TGTGCCAGCAGCCAAGAAATAGGGAACAATCAGCCCCAGCATTTT. Translated, it gives CASSQEIGNNQPQHF.

V gene TRBV20-1 combines with J gene TRBJ2-1, with D unresolved. The length of the CDR3 is 13 residues. V lost 3 bases, J lost 5 bases, and 11 bases lay in between. Looked up from germline, CDR1 is DFQATT and CDR2 is SNEGSKA (reference sequence). This chain's CDR3 is CSASHTPNNEQFF. The CDR3 nucleotides are TGCAGTGCTAGCCACACCCCAAACAATGAGCAGTTCTTC.

This clonotype occurred many times. The V call is TRBV12-3 or TRBV12-4, the J call TRBJ2-1; possibly TRBD1 or TRBD2 for D (5 bases each). This CDR3 region has 12 residues. With 8 bases removed from V and 2 bases from J, the gap between germline ends came to 7 bases. The CDR3 is CASEGTYNEQFF. CDR3 sequence (DNA): TGTGCCAGCGAGGGGACCTACAATGAGCAGTTCTTC.

This clonotype was picked up a small number of times. The chain is built from TRBV29-1 and TRBJ1-2; the D is unclear. This CDR3 has 13 residues. V was pared by 2 bases and J by 1 base, with 8 bases between. Germline CDR1 SQVTM, CDR2 ANQGSEA. The CDR3 region is CSVEPGFNYGYTF. The CDR3 nucleotides are TGCAGCGTTGAACCGGGATTTAACTATGGCTACACCTTC.

There are a few counts of this clonotype. The gene calls are TRBV4-1 and TRBJ2-5, with 9 bases lining up with TRBD2. After removal of 0 bases from V and 1 base from J, the junction contained 6 bases not matched to a gene. The CDR3 runs 17 residues. The V gene's germline CDR1 is MGHRA and CDR2 YSYEKL. The CDR3: CASSQDQLGLAQETQYF. In DNA, the CDR3 is TGCGCCAGCAGCCAAGATCAGTTGGGACTAGCCCAAGAGACCCAGTACTTC.

This sequence joins TRBV4-1 and TRBJ2-3; TRBD2 agrees at 9 bases. CDR3 length: 18 residues. V trimming: 3 bases; J trimming: 3 bases; junction bases outside the gene matches: 13. CDR1 and CDR2 (germline): MGHRA, YSYEKL. The CDR3 loop is CASSQAQAAGGQTDTQYF. In DNA, the CDR3 is TGCGCCAGCAGCCAGGCCCAAGCGGCGGGGGGGCAAACAGATACGCAGTATTTT.

This clonotype was seen only a few times. V and J are TRBV28 and TRBJ2-3; no reliable D call. The germline V gene encodes CDR1 MDHEN and CDR2 SYDVKM. The V end was cut by 2 bases, the J end by 9 bases, with 9 bases between. The CDR3 has 12 residues. CDR3 loop: CASSLGLTTQYF. The CDR3 DNA is TGTGCCAGCAGTTTAGGGTTAACGACGCAGTATTTT. The variable domain in full, completed from reference TRBV28 and TRBJ2-3, reads DVKVTQSSRYLVKRTGEKVFLECVQDMDHENMFWYRQDPGLGLRLIYFSYDVKMKEKGDIPEGYSVSREKKERFSLILESASTNQTSMYLCASSLGLTTQYFGPGTRLTVL.

The V and J genes are TRBV20-1 and TRBJ2-7; 8 bases line up with TRBD2. Germline V lookup: CDR1 DFQATT, CDR2 SNEGSKA (reference sequence). CDR3 size: 13 residues. The ends lost 6 bases at V and 3 bases at J; junction bases unmatched: 7. Here the CDR3 DNA reads TGCAGTGCCAAACTAGCGGACGACTACGAGCAGTACTTC. It yields the protein CSAKLADDYEQYF.

The chain couples TRBV5-1 to TRBJ2-7; D is perhaps TRBD1 (6 bases). The better agreement between TRBJ2-5 and the DNA end casts doubt on the J call. Germline CDR1 reads SGHRS; CDR2 reads YFSETQ. The CDR3 runs 15 residues. CDR3 DNA: TGCGCCAGCAGCTCCCTACAGGGTGTTCAGGAGACCCAGTACTTC. It translates to CASSSLQGVQETQYF.

In its sample, this clonotype was seen a few times. This rearrangement joins TRBV7-2 to TRBJ1-1, with 11 bases fitting TRBD1. The CDR3 is 15 residues long. CDR1 and CDR2 from the germline V gene are SGHTA and FQGNSA. J gave up 10 bases and V 0 bases, and 7 bases lay outside the gene matches. This chain's CDR3 is CASSLAGTGGRGAFF. The DNA of the CDR3 is TGTGCCAGCAGCTTAGCGGGGACAGGGGGAAGGGGAGCTTTCTTT.

The rearrangement joins TRBV6-2 or TRBV6-3 to TRBJ1-2; tentative D call: TRBD1 (5 bases). CDR3 length: 14 residues. V was pared by 3 bases and J by 6 bases, with 14 bases between. Germline V gives CDR1 MNHEY, CDR2 SVGEGT. As DNA, the CDR3 is TGTGCCAGCAGTTATGCGGGACGGACGAATGGCTACACCTTC. This codes for CASSYAGRTNGYTF.

This clonotype was found a few times. The chain couples TRBV25-1 to TRBJ1-2, with D uncertain. V lost 0 bases to trimming and J lost 6 bases, with 17 bases between them. Germline loops: CDR1 MGHDK, CDR2 SYGVNS. CDR3 length: 16 amino acids. CDR3: CASSEYFSVSWHGYTF. In DNA form, the CDR3 reads TGTGCCAGCAGTGAATATTTCTCCGTGAGTTGGCATGGCTACACCTTC.

The chain couples TRBV7-9 to TRBJ1-2; D is unresolved. From germline, CDR1 is SEHNR and CDR2 FQNEAQ (reference sequence). V was trimmed by 5 bases and J by 5 bases, leaving 9 bases between them. The CDR3 spans 12 residues. This CDR3 is CASSPWEYGYTF. The CDR3 DNA reads TGTGCCAGCAGCCCTTGGGAGTATGGCTACACCTTC.

This rearrangement joins TRBV7-2 to TRBJ2-6; a possible D gene is TRBD2 (5 bases). The length of the CDR3 is 15 residues. Germline lookup yields CDR1 SGHTA and CDR2 FQGNSA. Trimming shortened V by 1 base and J by 2 bases, and 6 bases separated the two germline ends. CDR3 protein: CASSLGGPGANVLTF. The CDR3 nucleotides read TGTGCCAGCAGCTTAGGAGGGCCTGGGGCCAACGTCCTGACTTTC.

The J gene is TRBJ2-1, the V gene TRBV9; maybe TRBD2 (6 bases). V was cut by 3 bases and J by 7 bases, with 11 bases left in between. CDR1 and CDR2 from the germline V gene are SGDLS and YYNGEE. CDR3 length: 13 amino acids. CDR3: CASSASGLNEQFF. The CDR3 coding sequence is TGTGCCAGCAGCGCCTCGGGACTTAATGAGCAGTTCTTC.

J is TRBJ1-1 and V is TRBV12-3 or TRBV12-4, with D maybe TRBD1 (5 bases). V was cut by 5 bases and J by 0 bases, with 13 bases left in between. The CDR3 spans 15 residues. CDR3 DNA sequence: TGTGCCAGCAGTCAAGACAGCTTTATGAACACTGAAGCTTTCTTT. This sequence encodes CASSQDSFMNTEAFF.

The chain joins TRBV7-2 to TRBJ1-1; D perhaps matches TRBD1 (6 bases). Germline V gene sequence: CDR1 SGHTA, CDR2 FQGNSA. The CDR3 is 13 amino acids. Trimming removed 5 bases from V and 8 bases from J, with 15 bases in between. CDR3 bases: TGTGCCAGCAGCCCCCTGGTGGGGGGCGAAGCTTTCTTT. Translation gives CASSPLVGGEAFF.

The chain combines TRBV20-1 with TRBJ2-7; TRBD1 is a possible D gene (7 bases). V lost 6 bases and J lost 1, with 16 bases in between. The CDR3 extends over 14 amino acids. Germline V gene data show CDR1 as DFQATT and CDR2 as SNEGSKA (reference sequence). CDR3 amino acids: CSALPRDRSYEQYF. The DNA of the CDR3 is TGCAGTGCCCTCCCGCGGGACAGATCCTACGAGCAGTACTTC.

This clonotype was recorded only once. The V and J genes are TRBV20-1 and TRBJ1-2, with D uncertain. The V gene lost 3 bases and the J gene lost 3 bases, with 14 bases spanning the gap. Per germline, CDR1 DFQATT and CDR2 SNEGSKA (reference sequence). There are 14 residues in the CDR3. The CDR3 protein is CSASRASADYGYTF. In DNA, the CDR3 is TGCAGTGCTAGTAGGGCTTCAGCTGACTATGGCTACACCTTC.

Ten or more counts support this clonotype. The rearrangement joins TRBV20-1 to TRBJ1-5; tentatively, D is TRBD1 (6 bases). Germline CDR1 is DFQATT and CDR2 is SNEGSKA (reference sequence). Trimming shortened V by 3 bases and J by 6 bases, and 18 bases separated the two germline ends. The CDR3 loop spans 15 amino acids. The CDR3 here is CSASGRPTGGQPQHF. CDR3 DNA sequence: TGCAGTGCTAGTGGCCGACCGACAGGAGGTCAGCCCCAGCATTTT.

V usage is TRBV10-3 and J usage is TRBJ2-3; D possibly matches TRBD1 or TRBD2 (5 bases each). Trimming removed 3 bases from V and 5 bases from J, with 15 bases in between. The CDR3 covers 15 residues. Per the germline V gene, CDR1 is ENHRY and CDR2 is SYGVKD. The DNA for the CDR3 is TGTGCCATCAGTGATAAAGCCAGGGAGATAGATACGCAGTATTTT. Its translation is CAISDKAREIDTQYF.